This TCR beta chain was sequenced during a study of cytomegalovirus exposure and HLA in healthy donors. Study-level information: Among the 300 to 500 genotyped donors, approximately 82% were placed in the Caucasian-associated ancestry cluster.

Amplification used 60 Vbeta primers and 13 Jbeta primers. Sequencing used immunoSEQ multiplex PCR; TCRdb keeps in-frame clones, though not all of them. This repertoire shows roughly 150,000 clones, 60% to 80% found once; its top ten account for roughly 0.69%. Unrecorded immune exposures were likely, despite nominal health at sampling. Study-level points and caveats: Reported findings show TCR beta sequences accurately forecast HLA-A and HLA-B alleles in most subjects.

This clone was counted only a few times. The antigen remains undetermined. Sequenced material: PBMCs. This receptor was taken from a male donor in good health and CMV-seronegative.

The CDR3 nucleotides are TGTGCCAGCTCATTACTAGCGTACGGCACAGATACGCAGTATTTT. Amino acids: CASSLLAYGTDTQYF. The chain recombines TRBV18 with TRBJ2-3; 7 bases align to TRBD2. This CDR3 is 15 amino acids long. Per the germline V gene, CDR1 is KGHSH and CDR2 is LQKENI. V shed 5 bases, J shed 1 base, and the junction held 6 bases outside the gene matches. The full variable domain, rest sourced from reference TRBV18 and TRBJ2-3, is NAGVMQNPRHLVRRRGQEARLRCSPMKGHSHVYWYRQLPEEGLKFMVYLQKENIIDESGMPKERFSAEFPKEGPSILRIQQVVRGDSAAYFCASSLLAYGTDTQYFGPGTRLTVL.